The present TCR beta chain was sequenced within a study of blood T cell repertoires in COVID-19 (dated by TCRdb to between 2020 and 2021). About the study as a whole: The collaborator samples originated in the United States, Italy and Spain and spanned the acute and convalescent phases of COVID-19. The prospective study material was composed of cDNA or gDNA derived from T cells, B-cell-depleted T cells, or PBMCs. Deeply sampled blood TCRbeta repertoires from subjects exposed to, actively infected with, or recovered from COVID-19 were included in the dataset. The repertoires were released in a freely available public database intended as a resource for research on the immune response to SARS-CoV-2. The samples were drawn from two sources: the first 160 participants of the ongoing ImmuneRACE study, and fewer than 1,500 subjects contributed by 6 global collaborators. A de-identified subject ID, COVID-19 status, age in years and sex were almost always included in the sample metadata. Where HLA class I and class II types were available, the types were taken from metadata supplied by the sample provider, not from assay-based typing. What the authors observed across the whole study: The amount of clinical and demographic metadata varied by source and participant and was provided uncurated.

Participants in the prospective study were enrolled through a virtual design, were aged 18 to 89 years, and lived in under 25 United States geographic areas. In the prospective study, participants were assigned to cohorts based on the clinical history participants reported in a screening survey and a study questionnaire. Recovered participants in ImmuneRACE Cohort 3 were defined by two consecutive negative NP/OP PCR tests, clearance by a healthcare professional, or resolution of symptoms. Mobile phlebotomists in the prospective study collected whole blood, serum and a nasopharyngeal or oropharyngeal swab from every participant. Over a roughly 2-month period, participants in the prospective study had the option of providing additional blood draws and questionnaires. Before DNA extraction, prospective study blood samples were shipped either frozen or at room temperature. Turning to this clone: Its antigen is currently not known. No base quality information exists; no much larger clone differs at one position.

TCRbeta CDR3 regions were amplified from genomic DNA by means of the immunoSEQ Assay, a bias-controlled multiplex PCR. In the paper's pipeline: The number of nucleated cells in each sample was estimated from the amplification of reference gene primers within the assay. Sequence reads were collapsed and filtered to measure the absolute abundance of every unique TCRbeta CDR3 rearrangement. For each sample, productive Simpson clonality was calculated as the square root of Simpson's diversity index across productive rearrangements. TCRdb carries this immuneACCESS record with in-frame sequences only. Its versions omit some clonotypes, under half of them owing to an unresolved V gene in the studies checked, with the rest unexplained. The DNA was the basis for D and trimming; V, J and clone size are from that table. A total of about 220,000 clones appear in this sample, 82% of them only once. Approximately 15% of the sample is in the top ten clones.

Inclusive of the bounding cysteine and phenylalanine, the CDR3 is 15 residues long. Only CDR3 DNA remains: 45 bases, in frame from the first base. CDR1 and CDR2 were assigned from the germline V gene (reference sequence) as LNHDA and SQIVND. V lost 5 bases and J lost 5 bases; the stretch between them is 18 bases long. The TCR originated in a man in his forties or fifties who had recovered from COVID-19. The V and J genes are TRBV19 and TRBJ2-5; the D region possibly corresponds to TRBD2 (6 bases align). Sample: PBMCs or T cells enriched from blood (not recorded which). CDR3 region: CASSEGGTTSETQYF. The sequenced DNA: TGTGCCAGTAGTGAGGGAGGAACCACAAGTGAGACCCAGTACTTC.